This T cell receptor (beta chain) was found in a study of Ad26.COV2.S vaccination and SARS-CoV-2 variants. In the study overall: Donor joined the COV1001 Ad26.COV2.S trial arm. Ad26.COV2.S shots went into the muscle once or twice, 56 days apart.

Comment on this clone: The antigen remains unidentified.

Findings of the study overall: Non-spike TCR breadth was similar in vaccine and placebo recipients.

The data were produced by immunoSEQ multiplex PCR, yet TCRdb's version contains in-frame clones alone and is incomplete. The table includes about 320,000 clones, about 86% detected once. V was cut by 4 bases and J by 2 bases, with 15 bases left in between. The germline V gene encodes CDR1 SGHRS and CDR2 YFSETQ. The length of the CDR3 is 15 residues. Treatment noted: 15 to 20 received Ad26.COV2.S at low or high dose, single or two shots; five or six received placebo; per-sample allocation not given. It was on day 63 after the first vaccine or placebo injection that samples were taken. This clonotype originated in a person aged 18-65 years who received the Ad26.COV2.S COVID-19 vaccine or a placebo. Source: peripheral blood, taken in a trial of Ad26.COV2.S vaccine versus placebo. This chain joins TRBV5-1 and TRBJ1-2; a weak D match, TRBD1 (6 bases). In DNA, the CDR3 is TGCGCCAGCAGCCAACAGGGTCGGCTCAACTATGGCTACACCTTC. Its translation: CASSQQGRLNYGYTF.